A single sample is the source of the 6 T cell receptor beta chains below, sequenced in a study of blood T cell repertoires in COVID-19. The assay was immunoSEQ multiplex PCR, and TCRdb's table has in-frame clones only and misses some. The table records around 70,000 clones, 70% to 75% of them present only once. Sequences were obtained from peripheral blood. These receptors all stem from an older man with acute or convalescent COVID-19.

The chain has TRBV12-3 or TRBV12-4 and TRBJ1-1, with unresolved D. Trimming removed 7 bases from V and 5 bases from J, with 14 bases in between. The CDR3 contains 13 residues. CDR3 in DNA: TGTGCCAGCATTTCGCAGCAGGCTACTGAAGCTTTCTTT. It specifies CASISQQATEAFF.

This clone was seen more than once but under ten times. J is TRBJ1-5 and V is TRBV6-5; 9 bases fit TRBD1. With V trimmed by 6 bases and J by 4 bases, 4 bases remained unmatched. The CDR3 consists of 14 residues. CDR1 MNHEY and CDR2 SVGAGI come from the germline V gene. CDR3 DNA sequence: TGTGCCAGCAGCCAGGACAGGGGTAATCAGCCCCAGCATTTT. Translating gives CASSQDRGNQPQHF.

This chain connects TRBV5-1 to TRBJ2-2; unclear D gene. Germline CDR1 reads SGHRS; CDR2 reads YFSETQ. The CDR3 contains 14 residues. With 1 base removed from V and 5 bases from J, the gap between germline ends came to 9 bases. The CDR3 DNA reads TGCGCCAGCAGCTTGTCCCTCGGGACCGGGGAGCTGTTTTTT. It yields the protein CASSLSLGTGELFF.

The genes are TRBV2 and TRBJ2-2; D is possibly TRBD1 (5 bases). Germline CDR1 reads SNHLY; CDR2 reads FYNNEI. Trimming removed 3 bases at V and 4 bases at J, with 12 bases between. This CDR3 comprises 15 residues. The CDR3 loop reads CASSDAGLGTGELFF. CDR3 bases: TGTGCCAGCAGTGATGCAGGGCTGGGCACCGGGGAGCTGTTTTTT.

This clone has a handful of counts. Written as DNA, the CDR3 is TGTGCCAGCAGGCCGGCTACTAGCTTCAACACCGGGGAGCTGTTTTTT. It codes for CASRPATSFNTGELFF. This chain links TRBV28 with TRBJ2-2; D is perhaps TRBD2 (6 bases). The CDR3 runs to 16 residues. The V gene lost 6 bases and the J gene lost 2 bases, with 16 bases spanning the gap. CDR1 and CDR2 from the germline V gene are MDHEN and SYDVKM. The full variable domain, in which reference TRBV28 and TRBJ2-2 provide the parts outside the CDR3, is DVKVTQSSRYLVKRTGEKVFLECVQDMDHENMFWYRQDPGLGLRLIYFSYDVKMKEKGDIPEGYSVSREKKERFSLILESASTNQTSMYLCASRPATSFNTGELFFGEGSRLTVL.

This sequence joins TRBV15 and TRBJ2-6, with D unclear. Germline-derived CDR1 and CDR2 are LNHNV and YYDKDF (reference sequence). This CDR3 region has 14 residues. The V and J ends lost 1 base and 5 bases respectively, with 6 bases between them. CDR3 sequence: CATSRGDRANVLTF. CDR3 sequence (DNA): TGTGCCACCAGCAGAGGTGACAGGGCCAACGTCCTGACTTTC.